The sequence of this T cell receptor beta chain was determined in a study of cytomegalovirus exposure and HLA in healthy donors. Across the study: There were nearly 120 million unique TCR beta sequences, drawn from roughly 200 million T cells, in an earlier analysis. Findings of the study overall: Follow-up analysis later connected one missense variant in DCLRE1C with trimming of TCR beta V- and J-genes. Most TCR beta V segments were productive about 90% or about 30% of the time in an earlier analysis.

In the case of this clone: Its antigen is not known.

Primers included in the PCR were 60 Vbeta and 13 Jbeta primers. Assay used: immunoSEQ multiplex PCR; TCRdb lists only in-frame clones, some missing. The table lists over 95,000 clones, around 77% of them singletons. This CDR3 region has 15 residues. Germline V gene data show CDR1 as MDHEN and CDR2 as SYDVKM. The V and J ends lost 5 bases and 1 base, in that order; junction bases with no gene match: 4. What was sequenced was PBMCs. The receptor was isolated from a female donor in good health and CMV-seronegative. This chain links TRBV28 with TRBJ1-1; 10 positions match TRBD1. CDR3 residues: CASSPGQGSNTEAFF. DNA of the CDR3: TGTGCCAGCAGTCCGGGACAGGGGTCGAACACTGAAGCTTTCTTT.